This T cell receptor beta chain was retrieved from a study of a mutant IDH1 vaccine in newly diagnosed glioma. Across the whole study: Vaccination started 4-6 weeks after radiotherapy alone, or with temozolomide cycles. Among treated patients, roughly 60% were male and about 38% female, and mean age was approximately 40 years.

Assay: immunoSEQ multiplex PCR; the TCRdb copy retains only in-frame clones and omits some. The data hold 65,000 or so clones, with about 85% observed a single time. This clone was recorded once. Its specificity is unknown. J lost 4 bases, V lost 1 base, and 5 bases had no gene match. The CDR3 is 14 residues long. Germline V gives CDR1 SQVTM, CDR2 ANQGSEA. As for time point: week 23, last vaccination. Alongside topical imiquimod, each dose of vaccine comprised 300 ug of mutant IDH1 20-mer peptide. This chain uses TRBV29-1 with TRBJ2-7; 9 bases agree with TRBD2. Sequencing used PBMCs, obtained from a glioma patient whose treatment included an IDH1 peptide vaccine. The receptor was derived from a man aged 30-40 years with glioma. In DNA, the CDR3 is TGCAGCGTTGAAGCGGCGGGGGGGCGATACGAGCAGTACTTC. This gives the protein CSVEAAGGRYEQYF.